This TCR beta chain appears in the sequencing data of a study of T cells in Graves' hyperthyroidism and ophthalmopathy. This clonotype has a handful of counts. The CDR3 regions of TCR beta were amplified from RNA transcripts. The HTBI primer set drove a first-round RT-PCR of the TCR CDR3. Using its own MiXCR run on the multiplex PCR reads, TCRdb lists one record per CDR3 protein. Altogether 500,000 to 600,000 distinct CDR3 sequences are present, around 46% being singletons, with the ten largest covering around 20%. The CDR3 is 16 amino acids. CDR1 is ENHRY, CDR2 SYGVKD, per germline. The J segment lost 5 bases and the V segment lost 3 bases, leaving 10 bases of the junction unmatched.

The sample was peripheral blood or thyroid tissue (not recorded which). The V gene is TRBV10-3, the J gene TRBJ2-5; 9 nucleotides agree with TRBD1. The receptor comes from an adult woman with Graves' disease, either hyperthyroidism or ophthalmopathy (not recorded which). CDR3 in amino acids: CAISDTGQGMMETQYF. DNA for the CDR3: TGTGCCATCAGTGATACAGGACAGGGGATGATGGAGACCCAGTACTTC.